This TCR beta chain was sequenced in a study of cytomegalovirus exposure and HLA in healthy donors. The study's findings and limits: HLA alleles were associated with 15,000 to 20,000 TCR beta sequences in a later analysis at 0.05 false discovery rate.

PCR was performed using 60 Vbeta and 13 Jbeta primers. Clones were read by immunoSEQ multiplex PCR, and TCRdb kept only the in-frame ones, dropping some. The sample comprises about 150,000 clones, 64% of which are singletons, and roughly 3.1% rests with the top ten. The CDR3 sequence is 14 residues long. The junction had 12 bases not matched to a gene; V was cut back by 7 bases and J by 5 bases. Germline V gives CDR1 SGHRS, CDR2 YFSETQ. About this clone: What it binds is not known.

The chain combines TRBV5-1 with TRBJ2-7; 7 bases are shared with TRBD1. The origin of this receptor is a woman aged 25 to 45 in good health and CMV-seropositive. Sequencing used PBMCs. The CDR3 coding sequence is TGCGCCAGCTCATACGACAGGGATAGTGACGAGCAGTACTTC. The encoded protein is CASSYDRDSDEQYF.